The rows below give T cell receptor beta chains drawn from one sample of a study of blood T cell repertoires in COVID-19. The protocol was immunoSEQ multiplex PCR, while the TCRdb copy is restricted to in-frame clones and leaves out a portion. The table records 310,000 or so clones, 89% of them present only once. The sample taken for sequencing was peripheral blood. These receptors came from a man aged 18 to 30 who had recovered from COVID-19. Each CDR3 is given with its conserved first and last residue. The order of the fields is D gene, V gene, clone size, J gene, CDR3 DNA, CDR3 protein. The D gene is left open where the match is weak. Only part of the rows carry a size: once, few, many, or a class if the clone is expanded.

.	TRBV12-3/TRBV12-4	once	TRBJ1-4	TGTGCCAGCAGTCCCCCCCAGGGTGAAAAACTGTTTTTT	CASSPPQGEKLFF
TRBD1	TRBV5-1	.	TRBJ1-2	TGCGCCAGCAGCTTTGGGACAGCCTACTATGGCTACACCTTC	CASSFGTAYYGYTF
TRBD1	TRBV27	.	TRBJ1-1	TGTGCCAGCAGTCCGGACAGGGAAAGAAGCACTGAAGCTTTCTTT	CASSPDRERSTEAFF
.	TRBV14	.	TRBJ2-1	TGTGCCAGCAGCCACAGCGGGTTTGAGCAGTTCTTC	CASSHSGFEQFF
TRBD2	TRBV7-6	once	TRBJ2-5	TGTGCCAGCAGCTTAGGGCTAGCGGGAGCCCCCGCGGGAGAGACCCAGTACTTC	CASSLGLAGAPAGETQYF
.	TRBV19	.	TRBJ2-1	TGTGCCAGTAGAGGGGATACCCTAAGCTCCTACAATGAGCAGTTCTTC	CASRGDTLSSYNEQFF
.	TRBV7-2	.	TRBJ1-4	TGTGCCAGCAGCTTCCCCCGGCAGGGCCCAACTAATGAAAAACTGTTTTTT	CASSFPRQGPTNEKLFF
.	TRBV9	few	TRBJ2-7	TGTGCCAGCAGCGTAGCAACAGCCTCCTACGAGCAGTACTTC	CASSVATASYEQYF
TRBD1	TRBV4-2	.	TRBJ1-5	TGTGCCAGCAGCCAGGCCGGGACAGGGAGTTGGCCCCAGCATTTT	CASSQAGTGSWPQHF
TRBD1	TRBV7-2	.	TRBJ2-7	TGTGCCAGCAGCTTACTGGGACAGAACCTCTACGAGCAGTACTTC	CASSLLGQNLYEQYF
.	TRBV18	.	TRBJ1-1	TGTGCCAGCTCACCACCGTCAGGGATGATGAACACTGAAGCTTTCTTT	CASSPPSGMMNTEAFF
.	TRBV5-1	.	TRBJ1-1	TGCGCCAGCAGCTTGGAAAGGGGGACTGAAGCTTTCTTT	CASSLERGTEAFF
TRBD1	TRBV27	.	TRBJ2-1	TGTGCCAGCAGTTTCGACAGGGGGGGGTCCTACAATGAGCAGTTCTTC	CASSFDRGGSYNEQFF
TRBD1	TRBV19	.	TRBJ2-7	TGTGCCAGTAGTATACCCCAAACGGGACAGCCTAACTACGAGCAGTACTTC	CASSIPQTGQPNYEQYF
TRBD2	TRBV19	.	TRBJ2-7	TGTGCCAGTACTATATCTAGCGGGGCCACTTACGAGCAGTACTTC	CASTISSGATYEQYF
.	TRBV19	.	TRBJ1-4	TGTGCCAGTAGTATGACGGGGACAACTAATGAAAAACTGTTTTTT	CASSMTGTTNEKLFF
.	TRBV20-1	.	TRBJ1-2	TGTCAGACAGAAACTAACTATGGCTACACCTTC	CQTETNYGYTF
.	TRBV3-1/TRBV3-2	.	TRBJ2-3	TGTGCCAGCAGCCAAGATAGGCGGGCTACGCAGTATTTT	CASSQDRRATQYF